These T cell receptor beta chains were read from a single sample in a study of OX40 agonist ivuxolimab in advanced cancers. Generated by immunoSEQ multiplex PCR, the TCRdb table keeps only in-frame clones and is missing some. Seen here are more than 80,000 clones, about 83% observed once, and the top ten hold around 1.5%. The sequencing here drew on CD4+ or CD8+ T cells sorted from blood, taken in a trial of the OX40 agonist ivuxolimab. These receptor sequences come from an adult with an advanced solid tumor such as melanoma, head and neck, liver or kidney cancer. Both conserved end residues are part of each CDR3. D genes are given only for firm matches. A clone size is listed for some rows: how often the clone was seen (once, few, many), or a class if it is expanded.

D gene,J gene,clone size,V gene,CDR3 protein,CDR3 DNA
-,TRBJ1-4,-,TRBV5-1,CASSLSTGHEKLFF,TGCGCCAGCAGCTTGAGTACGGGTCATGAAAAACTGTTTTTT
-,TRBJ2-1,once,TRBV14,CASSQDLGLREQFF,TGTGCCAGCAGCCAAGACTTGGGGTTGAGAGAGCAGTTCTTC
TRBD1,TRBJ1-2,-,TRBV7-9,CASSRDRGLIYTF,TGTGCCAGCAGCCGCGACAGGGGGCTAATCTACACCTTC
-,TRBJ2-3,once,TRBV7-3,CASSLAGITDTQYF,TGTGCCAGCAGCTTAGCAGGGATCACAGATACGCAGTATTTT
TRBD2,TRBJ2-7,-,TRBV5-1,CASSMGTSGYYEQYF,TGCGCCAGCAGCATGGGGACTAGCGGATACTACGAGCAGTACTTC
TRBD1,TRBJ1-6,-,TRBV19,CASSARQGNNSPLHF,TGTGCCAGTAGTGCCCGACAGGGGAATAATTCACCCCTCCACTTT
TRBD2,TRBJ2-3,-,TRBV7-2,CASSLGPSAGVEYF,TGTGCCAGCAGCTTAGGGCCATCGGCGGGAGTCGAGTATTTT
-,TRBJ2-2,-,TRBV6-1,CASSEGTVNTGELFF,TGTGCCAGCAGTGAGGGGACGGTGAACACCGGGGAGCTGTTTTTT
-,TRBJ1-3,medium-sized,TRBV9,CASSVDSGSGAGNTIYF,TGTGCCAGCAGCGTAGACTCAGGGTCGGGGGCTGGAAACACCATATATTTT
-,TRBJ2-1,-,TRBV20-1,CSARWGEQFF,TGCAGTGCTAGATGGGGTGAGCAGTTCTTC
-,TRBJ2-7,-,TRBV5-1,CASSLVPAGTYEQYF,TGCGCCAGCAGCTTGGTGCCAGCAGGTACCTACGAGCAGTACTTC
TRBD2,TRBJ2-7,-,TRBV6-5,CASSLIAGGSYEQYF,TGTGCCAGCAGCCTAATAGCGGGGGGGTCCTACGAGCAGTACTTC
-,TRBJ2-1,-,TRBV11-2,CASSSLAYNEQFF,TGTGCCAGCAGCTCCCTAGCGTACAATGAGCAGTTCTTC
TRBD2,TRBJ2-6,-,TRBV7-3,CASSSLAGGANVLTF,TGTGCCAGCAGCTCCCTAGCGGGTGGGGCCAACGTCCTGACTTTC
TRBD1,TRBJ2-5,-,TRBV15,CATSREGTGEETQYF,TGTGCCACCAGCAGAGAAGGGACAGGGGAGGAGACCCAGTACTTC
TRBD1,TRBJ2-3,-,TRBV18,CASSPPIRGQDTQYF,TGTGCCAGCTCACCACCAATCAGGGGGCAGGATACGCAGTATTTT
-,TRBJ1-1,few,TRBV28,CASSPGAVTEAFF,TGTGCCAGCAGTCCAGGGGCGGTCACTGAAGCTTTCTTT
TRBD2,TRBJ2-1,-,TRBV19,CASSRTSGTYNEQFF,TGTGCCAGTAGTCGGACTAGCGGGACCTACAATGAGCAGTTCTTC
-,TRBJ2-3,once,TRBV7-2,CASSLAGLGKMNTQYF,TGTGCCAGCAGCTTAGCCGGACTGGGGAAAATGAATACGCAGTATTTT
-,TRBJ2-5,-,TRBV19,CASSIPSTPGTQYF,TGTGCCAGTAGTATACCGTCGACACCAGGGACCCAGTACTTC
TRBD1,TRBJ1-6,-,TRBV10-3,CATQNRQGGSPLHF,TGTGCCACCCAAAACCGACAGGGTGGATCACCCCTCCACTTT
TRBD1,TRBJ1-1,-,TRBV7-9,CASSLAADRGEAFF,TGTGCCAGCAGCTTAGCGGCGGACAGGGGGGAAGCTTTCTTT
-,TRBJ2-3,-,TRBV6-5,CASSYGTGGGADTQYF,TGTGCCAGCAGTTACGGAACCGGAGGGGGGGCAGATACGCAGTATTTT
TRBD2,TRBJ2-7,-,TRBV7-3,CASSLSSGAHEQYF,TGTGCCAGCAGCTTATCTAGCGGGGCCCACGAGCAGTACTTC
-,TRBJ2-5,-,TRBV11-3,CASSLQGPETQYF,TGTGCCAGCAGCTTGCAGGGTCCAGAGACCCAGTACTTC
-,TRBJ2-7,-,TRBV9,CASSVASTGEQYF,TGTGCCAGCAGCGTAGCCTCGACGGGAGAGCAGTACTTC
TRBD1,TRBJ1-4,-,TRBV5-4,CASSPDRRNEKLFF,TGTGCCAGCAGCCCGGACAGGCGTAATGAAAAACTGTTTTTT
TRBD2,TRBJ2-7,-,TRBV4-1,CASSQFSLAGDYEQYF,TGCGCCAGCAGCCAGTTCTCCCTAGCGGGAGACTACGAGCAGTACTTC
TRBD1,TRBJ1-2,-,TRBV7-2,CASSLRGPWSRVDYGYTF,TGTGCCAGCAGCTTAAGGGGGCCCTGGTCACGAGTCGACTATGGCTACACCTTC
-,TRBJ1-4,few,TRBV7-6,CASSLGQSGNEKLFF,TGTGCCAGCAGCTTAGGACAGTCCGGGAATGAAAAACTGTTTTTT
TRBD1,TRBJ2-7,-,TRBV30,CAWSRGQGSYEQYF,TGTGCCTGGAGCCGGGGACAGGGGTCCTACGAGCAGTACTTC
-,TRBJ2-1,-,TRBV2,CASSEAPFRSDLFF,TGTGCCAGCAGTGAAGCGCCGTTTCGTAGCGATCTGTTCTTC
TRBD1,TRBJ2-7,few,TRBV23-1,CASSGQGDEQYF,TGCGCCAGCAGCGGACAGGGTGACGAGCAGTACTTC
TRBD1,TRBJ1-2,-,TRBV29-1,CSVVGQGFGYTF,TGCAGCGTTGTGGGACAGGGATTTGGCTACACCTTC
-,TRBJ1-4,-,TRBV12-5,CASGLRGEKLFF,TGTGCTAGTGGTTTAAGAGGTGAAAAACTGTTTTTT
-,TRBJ2-1,-,TRBV5-1,CASSLEVTRRGRRSYNEQFF,TGCGCCAGCAGCTTGGAGGTTACTAGGCGGGGGCGCCGGTCCTACAATGAGCAGTTCTTC
TRBD2,TRBJ2-3,-,TRBV7-9,CASRPILAGMGDTQYF,TGTGCCAGCAGGCCAATACTAGCGGGAATGGGAGATACGCAGTATTTT
-,TRBJ1-2,few,TRBV11-2,CASSPGPGSYTF,TGTGCCAGCAGCCCCGGCCCAGGGAGCTACACCTTC
-,TRBJ2-1,-,TRBV18,CASSPQSGSYNEQFF,TGTGCCAGCTCACCACAAAGCGGCAGTTACAATGAGCAGTTCTTC
-,TRBJ1-1,once,TRBV9,CASSVAPGRTEAFF,TGTGCCAGCAGCGTAGCCCCAGGACGAACAGAAGCTTTCTTT
TRBD1,TRBJ2-1,once,TRBV7-9,CASSLGTGEPEQFF,TGTGCCAGCAGCTTAGGGACAGGGGAGCCTGAGCAGTTCTTC
TRBD1,TRBJ2-1,-,TRBV7-2,CASSARGRSYNEQFF,TGTGCCAGCAGCGCCAGGGGGCGGTCCTACAATGAGCAGTTCTTC
TRBD2,TRBJ2-5,-,TRBV7-8,CASSATGGERGTQYF,TGTGCCAGCAGCGCTACCGGGGGGGAAAGAGGGACCCAGTACTTC